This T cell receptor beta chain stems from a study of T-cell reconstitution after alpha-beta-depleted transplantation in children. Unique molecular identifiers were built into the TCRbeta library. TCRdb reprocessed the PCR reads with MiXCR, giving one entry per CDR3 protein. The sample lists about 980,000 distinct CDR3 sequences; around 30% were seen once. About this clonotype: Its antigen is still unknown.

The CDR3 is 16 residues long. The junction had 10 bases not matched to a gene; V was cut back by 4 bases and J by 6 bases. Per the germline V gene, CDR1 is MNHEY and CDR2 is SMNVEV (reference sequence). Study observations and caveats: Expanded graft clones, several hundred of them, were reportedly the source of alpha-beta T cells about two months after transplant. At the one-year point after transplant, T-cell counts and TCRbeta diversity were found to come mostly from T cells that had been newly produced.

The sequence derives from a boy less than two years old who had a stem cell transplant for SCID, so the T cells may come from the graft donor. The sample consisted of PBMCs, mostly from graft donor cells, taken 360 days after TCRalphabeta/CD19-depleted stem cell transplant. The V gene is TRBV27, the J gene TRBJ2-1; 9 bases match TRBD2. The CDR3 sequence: CASSSLRAGGPNEQFF. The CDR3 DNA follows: TGTGCCAGCAGTTCCCTGAGGGCGGGGGGGCCCAATGAGCAGTTCTTC.